What follows is one T cell receptor (beta chain) and its context. Antigen unknown. The data belong to a study of T cell responses to AZD1222 COVID-19 vaccine. TCRdb's copy holds only in-frame clones and misses some; the assay was immunoSEQ multiplex PCR. The table records about 140,000 clones, 88% of them present only once. With 11 bases removed from V and 5 bases from J, the gap between germline ends came to 21 bases. This CDR3 has 14 residues. In germline, CDR1 is MDHEN, CDR2 SYDVKM. Points from the study as a whole: Recipients of two AZD1222 doses showed rising Spike-specific TCR breadth and depth. Of spike-specific TCRs, nearly half reportedly target regions left unmutated in variants.

Second-dose timings of about 4 or about 12 weeks were pooled. The origin of this receptor is an adult who received the AZD1222 COVID-19 vaccine. The input for sequencing was peripheral blood, taken 28 days after the second AZD1222 dose. The chain recombines TRBV28 with TRBJ1-2; maybe TRBD1 (6 bases). Here the CDR3 reads CALGPGVSRYGYTF. The CDR3 DNA reads as TGTGCCCTAGGGCCAGGGGTTTCCAGATATGGCTACACCTTC.